This T cell receptor (beta chain) was retrieved from a study of blood T cell repertoires in COVID-19. Clones were sequenced by immunoSEQ multiplex PCR, and TCRdb holds only the in-frame ones, with some missing. This sample carries about 170,000 clones, around nine tenths of them seen once, and the ten largest clones take roughly 3%. The CDR3 runs 14 residues. Germline V gene sequence: CDR1 SGHNT, CDR2 YYREEE (reference sequence). With V trimmed by 0 bases and J by 3 bases, 1 base remained unmatched. The source of this sequence is a man between 65 and 79 years old with acute or convalescent COVID-19. Specimen: peripheral blood. The J gene is TRBJ2-7, the V gene TRBV5-4; 9 bases are a match to TRBD1. Written as DNA, the CDR3 is TGTGCCAGCAGCTTGGTGGACAGGGGCTACGAGCAGTACTTC. This gives the protein CASSLVDRGYEQYF. Filled out from reference TRBV5-4 and TRBJ2-7, the complete variable domain reads ETGVTQSPTHLIKTRGQQVTLRCSSQSGHNTVSWYQQALGQGPQFIFQYYREEENGRGNFPPRFSGLQFPNYSSELNVNALELDDSALYLCASSLVDRGYEQYFGPGTRLTVT.